The rows below give T cell receptor beta chains drawn from one sample of a study of T cell responses to AZD1222 COVID-19 vaccine. TCRdb's copy holds only in-frame clones and misses some; the assay was immunoSEQ multiplex PCR. The repertoire holds about 120,000 clones, with about 86% as singletons. Here the sequenced sample was peripheral blood, taken 28 days after the second AZD1222 dose. The origin of the receptors is an adult who received the AZD1222 COVID-19 vaccine. CDR3s include the opening cysteine and the closing phenylalanine or tryptophan. The D gene is left open where the match is weak. Where a row states a size, it is once, few, many or the class of an expanded clone; other rows omit it.

.	TRBJ1-1	.	TRBV5-4	CASSLGRTEAFF	TGTGCCAGCAGCTTGGGAAGAACTGAAGCTTTCTTT
once	TRBJ1-4	TRBD1	TRBV9	CASSVGQGVTNEKLFF	TGTGCCAGCAGCGTAGGGCAGGGGGTAACTAATGAAAAACTGTTTTTT
.	TRBJ2-2	.	TRBV6-2/TRBV6-3	CASSRTGTGELFF	TGTGCCAGCAGCCGGACTGGAACCGGGGAGCTGTTTTTT
.	TRBJ2-1	.	TRBV5-1	CASSLGGSYNEQFF	TGCGCCAGCAGCTTGGGCGGATCCTACAATGAGCAGTTCTTC
.	TRBJ2-7	TRBD1	TRBV2	CATRLSWQGAGEQYF	TGTGCCACACGTTTGTCATGGCAGGGGGCCGGTGAGCAGTACTTC
.	TRBJ2-2	TRBD2	TRBV11-2	CASSLVPTSYTGELFF	TGTGCCAGCAGCTTAGTACCGACTAGCTACACCGGGGAGCTGTTTTTT
.	TRBJ1-2	.	TRBV9	CASSVVTITNYGYTF	TGTGCCAGCAGCGTAGTCACAATTACTAACTATGGCTACACCTTC
once	TRBJ1-3	TRBD1	TRBV7-2	CASSASPGGGNTIYF	TGTGCCAGCAGCGCCAGTCCAGGGGGAGGAAACACCATATATTTT
.	TRBJ2-3	TRBD2	TRBV5-1	CASSVGLAGDTQYF	TGCGCCAGCAGCGTCGGACTAGCGGGGGATACGCAGTATTTT
.	TRBJ2-5	.	TRBV2	CASSETSSGTQYF	TGTGCCAGCAGTGAAACTAGTTCGGGGACCCAGTACTTC
.	TRBJ1-6	.	TRBV25-1	CASTKGDSRDSPLHF	TGTGCCAGCACGAAAGGAGATTCTCGGGATTCACCCCTCCACTTT
.	TRBJ1-5	TRBD1	TRBV5-1	CASSPTPRTGGNQPQHF	TGCGCCAGCAGCCCGACTCCTCGAACAGGGGGCAATCAGCCCCAGCATTTT
.	TRBJ2-1	.	TRBV19	CASSFRVRNEQFF	TGTGCCAGTAGCTTTCGGGTCCGAAATGAGCAGTTCTTC
.	TRBJ2-7	TRBD2	TRBV13	CASSPRGRGHYEQYF	TGTGCCAGCAGCCCACGGGGGAGGGGCCACTACGAGCAGTACTTC
.	TRBJ1-5	.	TRBV28	CASSPGGGGQPQHF	TGTGCCAGCAGTCCAGGCGGGGGGGGTCAGCCCCAGCATTTT
once	TRBJ2-1	.	TRBV19	CASSSEVLPYNEQFF	TGTGCCAGTAGTTCAGAGGTCCTTCCCTACAATGAGCAGTTCTTC
.	TRBJ1-1	.	TRBV27	CASSPYDRNTEAFF	TGTGCCAGCAGTCCCTACGACAGAAACACTGAAGCTTTCTTT
.	TRBJ2-3	TRBD1	TRBV27	CASTPDRFTDTQYF	TGTGCCAGCACCCCGGACAGGTTCACAGATACGCAGTATTTT
once	TRBJ1-1	.	TRBV7-9	CASSANGGNTEAFF	TGTGCCAGCAGCGCAAACGGTGGAAACACTGAAGCTTTCTTT
.	TRBJ2-5	TRBD2	TRBV25-1	CASSEWGGRETQYF	TGTGCCAGCAGTGAATGGGGGGGGAGAGAGACCCAGTACTTC
.	TRBJ1-2	.	TRBV5-6	CASSSRPSRSVYTF	TGTGCCAGCAGCTCAAGACCCTCCCGAAGCGTCTACACCTTC
.	TRBJ1-5	.	TRBV27	CASSLYASNQPQHF	TGTGCCAGCAGTTTATACGCCAGCAATCAGCCCCAGCATTTT
.	TRBJ1-5	.	TRBV4-2	CASSRMGQPQHF	TGTGCCAGCAGCCGCATGGGTCAGCCCCAGCATTTT
.	TRBJ2-7	TRBD1	TRBV5-5	CASSLVRTGSYEQYF	TGTGCCAGCAGCTTGGTTCGGACAGGGTCCTACGAGCAGTACTTC
few	TRBJ1-5	.	TRBV6-5	CASSLRGAIQPQHF	TGTGCCAGCAGCTTGCGGGGGGCCATACAGCCCCAGCATTTT
.	TRBJ2-3	TRBD2	TRBV9	CASSVGPSGVTHTQYF	TGTGCCAGCAGCGTAGGGCCCAGCGGGGTTACTCATACGCAGTATTTT
.	TRBJ1-4	TRBD1	TRBV7-9	CASSSDRDLEKLFF	TGTGCCAGCAGCTCGGACAGGGACCTTGAAAAACTGTTTTTT
few	TRBJ1-1	.	TRBV11-2	CASSLGKGGGTEAFF	TGTGCCAGCAGCTTAGGAAAGGGGGGGGGCACTGAAGCTTTCTTT
.	TRBJ1-2	TRBD1	TRBV4-1	CASSPRQGTNYGYTF	TGCGCCAGCAGTCCCAGACAGGGGACTAACTATGGCTACACCTTC